What follows are 6 T cell receptor beta chains derived from one specimen sequenced in a study. The assay was immunoSEQ multiplex PCR, and TCRdb's table has in-frame clones only and misses some. This table has roughly 68,000 clones, about 94% appearing once. Material for sequencing was PBMCs. The receptors derive from a man aged 35-49 years with rheumatoid arthritis.

The chain combines TRBV7-9 with TRBJ2-2; D is unclear. CDR1 SEHNR and CDR2 FQNEAQ come from the germline V gene (reference sequence). The ends were cut back, 0 bases at V and 1 base at J, with 6 bases in the middle. This CDR3 has 15 residues. In DNA form, the CDR3 reads TGTGCCAGCAGCTTAGCGATGGGGAACACCGGGGAGCTGTTTTTT. Its translation: CASSLAMGNTGELFF.

The genes are TRBV5-1 and TRBJ1-6, with D perhaps matching TRBD1 (6 bases). The germline V gene encodes CDR1 SGHRS and CDR2 YFSETQ. This CDR3 has 12 residues. V lost 5 bases and J lost 13, with 13 bases in between. The CDR3 DNA reads as TGCGCCAGCAGTTCTACAGGGTGGCCCCTCCACTTT. The encoded protein is CASSSTGWPLHF. Filled out from reference TRBV5-1 and TRBJ1-6, the complete variable domain reads KAGVTQTPRYLIKTRGQQVTLSCSPISGHRSVSWYQQTPGQGLQFLFEYFSETQRNKGNFPGRFSGRQFSNSRSEMNVSTLELGDSALYLCASSSTGWPLHFGNGTRLTVT.

This chain connects TRBV19 to TRBJ2-1; D may be TRBD2 (6 bases). Germline V CDR1 and CDR2: LNHDA, SQIVND (reference sequence). Deletions cut 3 bases from V and 4 bases from J, with 16 bases between. This CDR3 region has 16 residues. CDR3 nucleotides: TGTGCCAGTAGTATTTCCTCCGGGGGACCATACAATGAGCAGTTCTTC. Encoded protein: CASSISSGGPYNEQFF.

This chain uses TRBV19 with TRBJ2-3; 7 nucleotides match TRBD1. Germline V CDR1 and CDR2: LNHDA, SQIVND (reference sequence). V shed 1 base and J 2 bases; nucleotides not matched to a gene: 6. The CDR3 covers 16 residues. Written as DNA, the CDR3 is TGTGCCAGTAGTATAGCTCTGACAGGGTCCACAGATACGCAGTATTTT. Residues: CASSIALTGSTDTQYF. Based on the CDR3 plus reference TRBV19 and TRBJ2-3, the full variable domain is DGGITQSPKYLFRKEGQNVTLSCEQNLNHDAMYWYRQDPGQGLRLIYYSQIVNDFQKGDIAEGYSVSREKKESFPLTVTSAQKNPTAFYLCASSIALTGSTDTQYFGPGTRLTVL.

The chain joins TRBV7-9 to TRBJ2-5, with 9 bases lining up with TRBD1. The J segment lost 4 bases and the V segment lost 1 base, leaving 4 bases of the junction unmatched. This CDR3 region has 15 residues. The germline V gene encodes CDR1 SEHNR and CDR2 FQNEAQ (reference sequence). The CDR3 sequence: CASSLDRGRTETQYF. The CDR3 DNA sequence: TGTGCCAGCAGCTTAGACAGGGGGCGTACAGAGACCCAGTACTTC.

The chain combines TRBV7-9 with TRBJ2-3, with 9 bases identical to TRBD2. The germline CDR1 and CDR2 sequences are SEHNR and FQNEAQ (reference sequence). The V segment lost 7 bases and the J segment 4 bases; nucleotides outside the gene matches: 12. The CDR3 runs 16 residues. The CDR3 DNA reads TGTGCCAGCAAAGTAGGTCGCGGGAGGGCTTCAGATACGCAGTATTTT. Translation gives CASKVGRGRASDTQYF.